This TCR beta chain appears in the sequencing data of a study of cytomegalovirus exposure and HLA in healthy donors (dated by TCRdb to about 2017). As for the study more broadly: According to an earlier analysis of a few hundred of the donors, about 180 million T cells yielded 100 million or so unique TCR beta sequences and 276 Gb of sequence data. An early release covering roughly 640 HLA-typed donors comprised 250 to 350 gigabases of sequencing data and tens of millions of unique TCR sequences. Among the roughly 380 genotyped donors, around 81% belonged to the genetic ancestry cluster associated with self-reported Caucasian donors. The study aimed to test whether signatures of past pathogen exposure could be identified by cataloging public T cell receptors. Using immunosequencing, the study profiled T cell repertoires from roughly 650 subjects and related those repertoires to cytomegalovirus serostatus. In addition to the first cohort of 666 subjects, a separate validation cohort of 120 different subjects was used. High-throughput TCR immunosequencing, statistical association of individual TCRs with disease status, and machine learning were combined to predict cytomegalovirus infection status. In a later analysis, previously published TCR beta repertoires from about 670 donors were re-analyzed and high-resolution HLA genotyping was added so that TCR occurrence patterns could be studied. In the later analysis, no new phenotypic data were used to find candidate immune exposures; instead, reliance was placed on TCR beta sequences and their occurrence across donors. To decide whether each TCR beta V gene segment behaved as functional or pseudogenic, an earlier analysis of nearly 600 of the donors relied on high-throughput TCR beta sequencing. Donor age, sex, ethnicity and CMV serostatus were compiled alongside the repertoire data. A later genetic analysis took genome-wide SNP genotypes for 398 of the 666 donors and used that subset as a discovery cohort. Every repertoire in the discovery cohort had been generated on one and the same sequencing platform. HLA typing included class I and class II loci at four-digit resolution. The number of typed donors differed by locus: roughly 629-640 for A, B, C, DRB1 and DQB1; 500 to 550 for DQA1; over 600 for DPA1; and about 450 for DPB1. About 5 DR-DQ haplotypes were handled as single units for association and clustering, since linkage in the cohort was strong. Among some 400 genotyped donors of the cohort, an average of around 220,000 unique TCR beta nucleotide sequences was sequenced per donor, of which approximately 19% were non-productive.

The cohort comprised more than 550 healthy bone marrow donors. All cohort members were sampled while nominally healthy, although unrecorded immune exposures were likely present. The donor tested CMV seropositive and was one of the 289 seropositive cohort members. A peripheral blood sample was collected from each donor, and TCR beta sequencing was performed on peripheral blood mononuclear cells. The Qiagen DNeasy Blood Extraction Kit was used to extract genomic DNA from the blood cell samples. On this clone itself: Its recognized antigen is unknown. There are no base qualities to consult, and no much larger clone falls within one base.

On the study overall, not on this receptor specifically: A later genetic analysis reported fewer N-insertions in productive TCRs among donors in an Asian-associated ancestry cluster than the approximately 700-donor mean. Compared with equally common non-associated chains, HLA-associated TCR beta chains in a later analysis were more clonally expanded and had lower generation probabilities. A further reported finding was that TCR beta sequences accurately predicted the HLA-A and HLA-B alleles for most subjects in the first cohort. In a later analysis, TCR association rates were found to vary across HLA loci, with the most associated TCRs seen for DRB1 alleles and the fewest for HLA-C alleles. According to a later analysis, parvovirus B19, influenza, CMV and Epstein-Barr virus appeared linked to several top co-occurrence clusters. In vitro tests confirmed that a few of the cytomegalovirus-associated TCR beta chains recognize cytomegalovirus antigens. The authors suggested that the approach could potentially be generalized to other disease states and immunological phenotypes. CMV serostatus was the only immune exposure information available for the cohort. V-gene and J-gene trimming of TCR beta chains was associated with a missense DCLRE1C variant in a later genetic analysis, and the association was replicated in an independent cohort. HLA typing was unavailable for some donors at each locus, so association tests used only the typed subset. Linkage disequilibrium might explain the correlated functional status among segregating V segments, but an unknown experimental factor could not be excluded. Most TCR sequences were seen in very few donors, while some public TCRs were found in many individuals. In this cohort, only TCR beta chains were sequenced, and detectable features were limited by the absence of alpha or paired-chain data. In both the original and validation cohorts, the classifier was reported to diagnose cytomegalovirus status with high specificity and sensitivity. Because counts were too low, 15 to 20 rarely observed V segments, including chromosome 9 orphons, were excluded from the earlier analysis of 500 to 700 of the donors. In the study, some 160 TCR beta chains were listed as associated with cytomegalovirus. A cluster of highly shared sequence variants was judged likely to represent a technical artifact of the sequencing pipeline. When HLA alleles, especially DR and DQ, strongly co-occurred, TCR associations were difficult to assign to individual alleles. In a later analysis, around 17,000 TCR beta sequences were associated with specific HLA alleles at a false discovery rate of 0.05. Sequencing depth was assumed to be roughly uniform across donors in the presence/absence analyses, though that assumption may not hold. An earlier analysis of approximately 530 of the donors showed that most TCR beta V segments appeared in productive rearrangements either about 87% or about 30% of the time, which broadly matched IMGT annotations. Some IMGT-functional V segments, including TRBV6-2 and TRBV6-3, could not be distinguished by the 87-base-pair reads and were therefore excluded. Most CMV-associated TCR beta chains appeared to be HLA-restricted in a later analysis, and the HLA associations seemed to be driven largely by CMV exposure.

The germline V gene supplies CDR1 SGHAT and CDR2 FQNNGV. Germline trimming amounts to 5 bases on V and 7 bases on J, with 11 as the count of junction bases outside the gene matches. The CDR3 covers 14 residues, taking in both the cysteine and the phenylalanine. CDR3 DNA only is kept here, 42 bases in frame from base 1. The library was made by the immunoSEQ multiplex PCR assay. For the multiplex PCR, a mixture combining 60 forward primers for TCR Vbeta segments and 13 reverse primers for TCR Jbeta segments was used. A multiplex PCR assay on genomic DNA amplified the CDR3 region of rearranged TCR beta genes. The amplified TCR beta libraries were sequenced on the Illumina HiSeq System as 87-base-pair reads. As for how the authors treated the data: A later analysis counted approximately 74 million unique TCR beta chains across the 666 repertoires, and roughly 10 million of these chains were shared by at least two donors. To remove PCR and sequencing errors, raw reads were error-corrected and collapsed into unique sequences using a nearest-neighbor algorithm that merged closely related sequences. V, D and J gene segments were assigned by aligning CDR3 sequences to IMGT reference sequences. For a sequence to be retained, a match of at least six nucleotides was required to both a V gene segment and a J gene segment. Rearrangements were classified as productive when the CDR3 lacked stop codons and remained in frame with V and J, and all other rearrangements were classified as non-productive. CDR3 was defined by IMGT convention, running from the second conserved V-encoded cysteine to the conserved J-encoded phenylalanine. In an earlier analysis of 587 of the donors, sequences lacking an unambiguous match to a single V gene segment were excluded. An earlier analysis of 500 to 600 of the donors classified V segments as functional when productive rearrangements were above 56.7% and as segregating when the standard deviation between donors was above 5%. A statistical classification framework was built to diagnose cytomegalovirus status from the catalog of TCR beta chain sequences. A later analysis assigned V and J genes by comparing TCR nucleotide sequences with IMGT/GENE-DB human TR gene sequences. A later analysis assigned CDR3 sequences and most-parsimonious VDJ recombination scenarios with the TCRdist pipeline. In a later analysis, every TCR beta chain was defined by the combination of its CDR3 amino acid sequence and its V-gene family, and reads without a unique V-gene family were dropped. As a way to deal with suspected cross-contamination and a sequencing artifact, a later analysis dropped 450 to 700 nucleotide sequences that were highly shared and had low generation probability. In a later analysis, a clonal expansion index was calculated for each public chain from normalized within-repertoire ranks of inferred template counts. A later analysis computed generation probabilities with a VDJ recombination model fitted to out-of-frame rearrangements, and checked the results against IGoR. In a later analysis, TCR-TCR, TCR-HLA and TCR-CMV co-occurrence was scored with hypergeometric tests, and a repertoire-size bias correction was applied to TCR pairs. A later analysis estimated false discovery rates by permuting HLA or CMV assignments 20 times. In a later analysis, co-occurring TCRs were grouped using DBSCAN, with TCRdist sequence similarity added in when clustering inside HLA-allele-positive subsets. Repertoires with fewer than 30,000 or more than 120,000 public chains were left out of co-occurrence clustering, as were five repertoires with anomalous nucleotide sharing. TCRdb provides this immuneACCESS table in a form limited to in-frame rearrangements. Some clones are lacking; in checked studies, under half of them reflect an unresolved V gene, and why the rest are absent is not known. V and J calls plus clone size are reproduced from that table; the DNA served to infer D and trimming. The sample table shows around 130,000 clones, and roughly 82% are seen once. The ten largest account for 2.5% to 3.5% of the sample.

The receptor comes from a woman under 30 in good health and CMV-seropositive. The sequenced sample was PBMCs. The receptor chain draws on TRBV11-2 and TRBJ2-7; the junction holds 7 bases that match TRBD1. The CDR3 loop reads CASSPGGRLGEQYF. The DNA sequence is given as TGTGCCAGCAGCCCAGGGGGTAGGTTGGGGGAGCAGTACTTC.